Given below is one TCR beta chain in context. Trimming cost V 0 bases and J 0 bases, with 4 bases left between them. This CDR3 spans 14 amino acids. Germline V gene lookup returns CDR1 SGHKS and CDR2 YYEKEE (reference sequence). Sequencing used immunoSEQ multiplex PCR; TCRdb keeps in-frame clones, though not all of them. The table records about 86,000 clones, 85% to 90% of them present only once. The data were obtained in a study of control samples from healthy donors and cancer patients. This clonotype was sampled from a woman in her 50s with colorectal cancer. The sample was PBMCs. The V and J genes are TRBV5-5 and TRBJ1-5; D remains ambiguous. In DNA form, the CDR3 reads TGTGCCAGCAGCTTGGCAGGTAGCAATCAGCCCCAGCATTTT. Translation: CASSLAGSNQPQHF.